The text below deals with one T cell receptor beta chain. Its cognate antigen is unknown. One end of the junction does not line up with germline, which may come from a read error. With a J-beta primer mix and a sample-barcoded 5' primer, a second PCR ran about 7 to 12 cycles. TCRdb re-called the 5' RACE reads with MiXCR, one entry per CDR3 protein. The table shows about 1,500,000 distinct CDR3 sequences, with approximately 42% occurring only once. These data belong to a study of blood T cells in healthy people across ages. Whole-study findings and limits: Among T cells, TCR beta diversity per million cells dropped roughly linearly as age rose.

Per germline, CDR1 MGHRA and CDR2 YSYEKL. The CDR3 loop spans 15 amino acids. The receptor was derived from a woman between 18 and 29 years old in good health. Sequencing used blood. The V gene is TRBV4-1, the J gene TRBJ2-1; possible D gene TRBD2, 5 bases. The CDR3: CASSQGGGSSNEQFF. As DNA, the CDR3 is TGCGCCAGCAGCCAAGGAGGCGGGTCCTCCAATGAGCAGTTCTTC.